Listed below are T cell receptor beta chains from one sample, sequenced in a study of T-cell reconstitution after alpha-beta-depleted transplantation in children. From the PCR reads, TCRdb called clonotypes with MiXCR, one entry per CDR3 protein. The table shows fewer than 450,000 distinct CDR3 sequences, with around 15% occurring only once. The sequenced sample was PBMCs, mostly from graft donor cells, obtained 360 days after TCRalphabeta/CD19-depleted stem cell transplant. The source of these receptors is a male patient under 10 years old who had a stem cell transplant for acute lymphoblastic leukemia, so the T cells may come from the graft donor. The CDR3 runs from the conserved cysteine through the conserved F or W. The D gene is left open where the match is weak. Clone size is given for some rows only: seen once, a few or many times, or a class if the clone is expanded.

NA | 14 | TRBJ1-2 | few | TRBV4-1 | CASSQVQDPYGYTF | TGCGCCAGCAGCCAAGTACAGGACCCTTATGGCTACACCTTC
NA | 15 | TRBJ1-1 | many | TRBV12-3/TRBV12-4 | CASSLAAQMATEAFF | TGTGCCAGCAGTTTAGCGGCTCAGATGGCCACTGAAGCTTTCTTT
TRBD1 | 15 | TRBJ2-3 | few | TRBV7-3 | CASSRTGRITDTQYF | TGTGCCAGCAGCCGGACAGGGCGGATCACAGATACGCAGTATTTT
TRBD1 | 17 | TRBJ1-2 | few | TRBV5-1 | CASSLVAGGQGVYGYTF | TGCGCCAGCAGCTTGGTGGCAGGGGGCCAGGGGGTGTATGGCTACACCTTC
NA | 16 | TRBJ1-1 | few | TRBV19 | CASSIRGPLMNTEAFF | TGTGCCAGTAGTATCCGGGGGCCTCTGATGAACACTGAAGCTTTCTTT
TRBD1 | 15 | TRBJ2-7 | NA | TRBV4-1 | CASSHGTGGLYEQYF | TGCGCCAGCAGCCATGGGACAGGGGGCCTCTACGAGCAGTACTTC
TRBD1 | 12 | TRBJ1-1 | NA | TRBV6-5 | CASSYGQGKAFF | TGTGCCAGCAGTTACGGACAGGGTAAAGCTTTCTTT
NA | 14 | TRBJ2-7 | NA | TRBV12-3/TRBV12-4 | CASSLGEGTHEQYF | TGTGCCAGCAGTTTAGGTGAAGGGACCCACGAGCAGTACTTC
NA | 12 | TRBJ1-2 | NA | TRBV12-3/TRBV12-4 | CASSLIPYGYTF | TGTGCCAGCAGTTTAATCCCCTATGGCTACACCTTC
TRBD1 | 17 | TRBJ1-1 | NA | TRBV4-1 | CASRETYRGRERTEAFF | TGCGCCAGCAGGGAGACCTACAGGGGGCGAGAGAGAACTGAAGCTTTCTTT
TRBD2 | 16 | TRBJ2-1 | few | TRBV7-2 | CASSLEIRGAGREQFF | TGTGCCAGCAGCTTAGAAATTCGGGGAGCGGGAAGGGAGCAGTTCTTC
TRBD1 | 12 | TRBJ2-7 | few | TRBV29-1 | CSVPGQGYEQYF | TGCAGCGTCCCGGGACAGGGGTACGAGCAGTACTTC
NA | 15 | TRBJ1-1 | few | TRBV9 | CASSVGLGKNTEAFF | TGTGCCAGCAGCGTAGGTTTAGGTAAGAACACTGAAGCTTTCTTT
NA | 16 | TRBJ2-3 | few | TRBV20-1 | CSAPPVRLGATDTQYF | TGCAGTGCTCCCCCAGTAAGGCTAGGGGCCACAGATACGCAGTATTTT
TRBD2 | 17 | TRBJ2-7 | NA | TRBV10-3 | CAISELGLAGISYEQYF | TGTGCCATCAGTGAGTTGGGACTAGCGGGAATCTCATACGAGCAGTACTTC
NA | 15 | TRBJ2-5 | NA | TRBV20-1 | CSARDGRQVQETQYF | TGCAGTGCTAGGGATGGGAGACAGGTCCAAGAGACCCAGTACTTC
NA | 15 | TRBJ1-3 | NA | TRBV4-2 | CASSQAETAGNTIYF | TGTGCCAGCAGCCAAGCAGAGACAGCTGGAAACACCATATATTTT
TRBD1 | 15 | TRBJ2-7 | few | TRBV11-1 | CASSPTDRTSWEQYF | TGTGCCAGCAGCCCCACGGACAGGACTTCCTGGGAGCAGTACTTC
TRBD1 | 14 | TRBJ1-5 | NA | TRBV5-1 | CASSLNRGHQPQHF | TGCGCCAGCAGCTTGAACAGGGGCCATCAGCCCCAGCATTTT
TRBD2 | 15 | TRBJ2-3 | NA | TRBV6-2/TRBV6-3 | CASSASGLSTDTQYF | TGTGCCAGCAGTGCTAGCGGATTAAGCACAGATACGCAGTATTTT
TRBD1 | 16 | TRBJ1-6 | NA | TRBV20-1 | CSARVRDRGVRSPLHF | TGCAGTGCTAGAGTTAGGGACAGGGGAGTCCGTTCACCCCTCCACTTT
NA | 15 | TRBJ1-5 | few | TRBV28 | CASSLYLQSNQPQHF | TGTGCCAGCAGTTTATACTTACAGAGCAATCAGCCCCAGCATTTT
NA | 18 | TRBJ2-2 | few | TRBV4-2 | CASSQAPQGRPNTGELFF | TGTGCCAGCAGCCAAGCCCCTCAGGGTAGGCCGAACACCGGGGAGCTGTTTTTT
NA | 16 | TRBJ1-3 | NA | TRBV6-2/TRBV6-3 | CASSYGDSTSGNTIYF | TGTGCCAGCAGTTACGGGGACTCTACCTCTGGAAACACCATATATTTT
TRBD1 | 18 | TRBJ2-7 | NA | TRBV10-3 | CAISLDPRWDRGRYEQYF | TGTGCCATCAGTCTAGACCCAAGATGGGACAGGGGCCGCTACGAGCAGTACTTC
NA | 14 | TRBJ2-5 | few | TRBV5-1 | CASSLGQEGKTQYF | TGCGCCAGCAGCTTGGGGCAGGAGGGGAAGACCCAGTACTTC
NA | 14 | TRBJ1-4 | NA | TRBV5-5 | CASSLGRGNEKLFF | TGTGCCAGCAGCTTGGGGCGGGGGAATGAAAAACTGTTTTTT
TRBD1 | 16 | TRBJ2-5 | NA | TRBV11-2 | CASTYRSRTGGMTQYF | TGTGCCAGCACCTACCGTTCCCGGACAGGCGGTATGACCCAGTACTTC
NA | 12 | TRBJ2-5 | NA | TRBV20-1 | CSAPPYQETQYF | TGCAGTGCCCCCCCGTACCAAGAGACCCAGTACTTC
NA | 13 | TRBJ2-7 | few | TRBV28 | CASSFRTNYEQYF | TGTGCCAGCAGTTTTCGGACAAACTACGAGCAGTACTTC
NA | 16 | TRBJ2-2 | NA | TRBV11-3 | CASSRGYGPNTGELFF | TGTGCCAGCAGCCGGGGCTATGGCCCGAACACCGGGGAGCTGTTTTTT
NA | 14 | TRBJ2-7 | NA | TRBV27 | CASSLAHSAYEQYF | TGTGCCAGCAGTTTAGCACATAGCGCCTACGAGCAGTACTTC
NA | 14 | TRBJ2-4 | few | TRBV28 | CASRLHGTKNIQYF | TGTGCCAGCAGGCTCCACGGGACCAAAAACATTCAGTACTTC
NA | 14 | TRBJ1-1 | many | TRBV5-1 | CASKEGTLNTEAFF | TGCGCCAGCAAGGAGGGGACGTTGAACACTGAAGCTTTCTTT
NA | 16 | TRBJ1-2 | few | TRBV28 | CAVNGGIVVSVYGYTF | TGTGCCGTTAATGGGGGCATTGTGGTTTCTGTGTATGGCTACACCTTC
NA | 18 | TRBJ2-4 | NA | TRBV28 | CASSFRVIGGQAKNIQYF | TGTGCCAGCAGTTTTAGAGTTATAGGGGGGCAGGCCAAAAACATTCAGTACTTC
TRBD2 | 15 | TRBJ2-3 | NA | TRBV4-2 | CASSQEDGGRNTQYF | TGTGCCAGCAGCCAAGAAGATGGCGGGAGGAATACGCAGTATTTT
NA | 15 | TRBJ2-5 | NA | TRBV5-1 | CASSLEGPGRVTQYF | TGCGCCAGCAGCTTGGAAGGACCGGGGCGAGTGACCCAGTACTTC
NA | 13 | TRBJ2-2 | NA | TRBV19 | CASSMGYTGELFF | TGTGCCAGTAGTATGGGATACACCGGGGAGCTGTTTTTT
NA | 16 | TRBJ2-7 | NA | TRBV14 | CASSHLESGVPYEQYF | TGTGCCAGCAGCCATCTGGAGAGTGGCGTTCCCTACGAGCAGTACTTC
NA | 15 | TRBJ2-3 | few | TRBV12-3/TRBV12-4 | CASSFARPAADTQYF | TGTGCCAGCAGTTTTGCCAGGCCAGCGGCGGATACGCAGTATTTT
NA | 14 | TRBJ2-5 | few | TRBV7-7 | CASSLMGGQETQYF | TGTGCTAGCAGCTTAATGGGGGGACAAGAGACCCAGTACTTC
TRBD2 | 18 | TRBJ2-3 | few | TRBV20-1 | CSAKLAGGPSSSTDTQYF | TGCAGTGCTAAACTAGCGGGAGGGCCTAGCTCGAGCACAGATACGCAGTATTTT